Included here is one TCR beta chain sequence, with context. These data originate in a study of blood T cell repertoires in COVID-19. Looking at the study overall: Spain, Italy and the United States supplied samples that represented acute and convalescent COVID-19. Sample material is recorded as cDNA or gDNA derived from T cells, B-cell-depleted T cells, or PBMCs.

Germline CDR1 and CDR2: SGHAT and FQNNGV. V was trimmed by 1 base and J by 5 bases, leaving 10 bases between them. CDR3 length: 14 amino acids. In the original workflow: Estimation of nucleated cell counts was performed using reference gene primer amplification. Profiling relied on immunoSEQ multiplex PCR, and the TCRdb table lists in-frame clones only, not all of them. V and J calls plus clone size are reproduced from that table; the DNA served to infer D and trimming. The sample includes 53,000 or so clones, roughly 83% seen only once; the top ten take under 20%. The sequenced sample was peripheral blood. This sequence was found in a man aged 65 to 85 with active COVID-19. The rearrangement links TRBV11-2 to TRBJ2-3; TRBD2 might be the D (5 bases). CDR3 nucleotides: TGTGCCAGCAGCTTAGGTGGACTTATAGATACGCAGTATTTT. Its translation: CASSLGGLIDTQYF.